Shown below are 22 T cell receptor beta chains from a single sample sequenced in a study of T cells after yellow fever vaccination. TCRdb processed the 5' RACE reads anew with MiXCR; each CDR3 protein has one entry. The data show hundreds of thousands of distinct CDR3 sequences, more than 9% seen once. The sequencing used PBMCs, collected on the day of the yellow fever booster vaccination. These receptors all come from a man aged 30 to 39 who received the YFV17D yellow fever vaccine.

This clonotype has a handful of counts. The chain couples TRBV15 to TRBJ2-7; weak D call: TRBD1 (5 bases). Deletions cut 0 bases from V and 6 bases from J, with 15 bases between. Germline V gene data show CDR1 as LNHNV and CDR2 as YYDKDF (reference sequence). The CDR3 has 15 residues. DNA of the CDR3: TGTGCCACCAGCAGAGATACGGCCAGGGCTTTCGAGCAGTACTTC. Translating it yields CATSRDTARAFEQYF.

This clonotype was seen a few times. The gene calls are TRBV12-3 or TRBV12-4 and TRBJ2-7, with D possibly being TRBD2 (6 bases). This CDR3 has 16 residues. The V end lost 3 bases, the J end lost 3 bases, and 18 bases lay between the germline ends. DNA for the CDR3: TGTGCCAGCAGTTTCATCGTGGTAGCGGACTACTACGAGCAGTACTTC. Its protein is CASSFIVVADYYEQYF.

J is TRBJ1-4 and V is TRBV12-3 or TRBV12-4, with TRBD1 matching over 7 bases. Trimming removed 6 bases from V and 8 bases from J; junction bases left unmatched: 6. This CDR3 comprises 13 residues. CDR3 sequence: CASSRQGLEKLFF. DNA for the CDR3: TGTGCCAGCAGCCGACAGGGCCTGGAAAAACTGTTTTTT.

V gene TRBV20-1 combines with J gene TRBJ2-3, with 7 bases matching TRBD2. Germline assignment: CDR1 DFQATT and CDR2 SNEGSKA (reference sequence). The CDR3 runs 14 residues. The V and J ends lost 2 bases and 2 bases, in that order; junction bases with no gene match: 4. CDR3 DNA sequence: TGCAGTGCTAGATCGGGAGGAACCACAGATACGCAGTATTTT. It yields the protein CSARSGGTTDTQYF.

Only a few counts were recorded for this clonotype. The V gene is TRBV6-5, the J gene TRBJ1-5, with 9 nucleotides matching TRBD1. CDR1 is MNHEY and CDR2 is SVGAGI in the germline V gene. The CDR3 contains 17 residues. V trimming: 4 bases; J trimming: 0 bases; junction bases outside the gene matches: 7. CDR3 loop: CASSWGTGHVSNQPQHF. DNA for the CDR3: TGTGCCAGCAGTTGGGGGACAGGGCACGTTAGCAATCAGCCCCAGCATTTT.

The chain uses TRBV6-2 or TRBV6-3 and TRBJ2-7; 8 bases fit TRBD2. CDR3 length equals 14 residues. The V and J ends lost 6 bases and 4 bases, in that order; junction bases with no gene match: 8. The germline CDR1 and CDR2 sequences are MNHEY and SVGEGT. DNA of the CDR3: TGTGCCAGCAGGCCGGGACTAGTGACATACGAGCAGTACTTC. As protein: CASRPGLVTYEQYF.

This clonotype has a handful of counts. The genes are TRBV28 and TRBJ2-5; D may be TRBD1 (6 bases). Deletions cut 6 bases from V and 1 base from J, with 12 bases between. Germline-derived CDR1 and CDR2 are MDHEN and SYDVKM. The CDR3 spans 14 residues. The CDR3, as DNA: TGTGCCAGCAGACCCAACAGGGTCCAAGAGACCCAGTACTTC. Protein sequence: CASRPNRVQETQYF.

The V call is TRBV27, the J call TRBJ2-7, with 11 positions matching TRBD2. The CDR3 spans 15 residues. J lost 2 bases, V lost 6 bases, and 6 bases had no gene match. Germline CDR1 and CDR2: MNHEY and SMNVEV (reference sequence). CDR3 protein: CASSQTSGKTYEQYF. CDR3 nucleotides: TGTGCCAGCAGCCAGACTAGCGGGAAAACCTACGAGCAGTACTTC.

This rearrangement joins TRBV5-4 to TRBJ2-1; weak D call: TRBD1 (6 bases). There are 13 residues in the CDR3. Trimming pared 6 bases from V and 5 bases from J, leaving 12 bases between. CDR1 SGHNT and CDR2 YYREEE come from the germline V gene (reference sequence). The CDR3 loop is CASTHWTDNEQFF. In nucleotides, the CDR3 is TGTGCCAGCACCCATTGGACAGACAATGAGCAGTTCTTC.

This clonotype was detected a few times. The CDR3 is CASRIADNLAGGSPAYEQYF. DNA for the CDR3: TGCGCCAGCAGAATCGCGGACAATCTAGCGGGAGGGTCACCCGCCTACGAGCAGTACTTC. The chain uses TRBV5-1 and TRBJ2-7; 12 bases are shared with TRBD2. J lost 2 bases, V lost 5 bases, and 20 bases had no gene match. In germline, CDR1 is SGHRS, CDR2 YFSETQ. The CDR3 has 20 amino acids.

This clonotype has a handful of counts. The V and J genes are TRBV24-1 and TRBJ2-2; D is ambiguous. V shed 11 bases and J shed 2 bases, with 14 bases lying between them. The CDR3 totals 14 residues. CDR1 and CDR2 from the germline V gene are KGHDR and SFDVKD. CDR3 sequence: CAILWLVNTGELFF. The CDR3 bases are TGTGCCATCCTTTGGCTCGTTAACACCGGGGAGCTGTTTTTT.

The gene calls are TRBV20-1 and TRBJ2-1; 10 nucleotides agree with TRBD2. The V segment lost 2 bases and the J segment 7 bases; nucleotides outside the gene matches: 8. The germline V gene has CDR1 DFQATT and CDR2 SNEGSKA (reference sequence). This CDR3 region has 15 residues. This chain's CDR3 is CSARSGASGRNEQFF. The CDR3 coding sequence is TGCAGTGCTAGATCAGGGGCTAGCGGGAGAAATGAGCAGTTCTTC.

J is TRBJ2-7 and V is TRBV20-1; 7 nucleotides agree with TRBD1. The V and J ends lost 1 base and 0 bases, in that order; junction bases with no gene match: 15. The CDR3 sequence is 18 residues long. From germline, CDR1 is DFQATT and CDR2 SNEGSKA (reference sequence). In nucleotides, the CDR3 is TGCAGTGCTAGAGGCGCCGCCGGGACAGCCCTTAGCTCCTACGAGCAGTACTTC. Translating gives CSARGAAGTALSSYEQYF.

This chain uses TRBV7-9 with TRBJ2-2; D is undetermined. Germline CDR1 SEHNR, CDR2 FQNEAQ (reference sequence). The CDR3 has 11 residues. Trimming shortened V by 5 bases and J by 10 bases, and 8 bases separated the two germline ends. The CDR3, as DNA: TGTGCCAGCAGCCGTGCCTTGGAGCTGTTTTTT. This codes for CASSRALELFF.

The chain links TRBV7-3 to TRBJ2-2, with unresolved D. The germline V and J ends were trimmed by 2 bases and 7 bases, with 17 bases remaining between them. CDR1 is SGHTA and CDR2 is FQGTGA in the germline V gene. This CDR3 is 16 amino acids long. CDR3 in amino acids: CASSLEASPRLGELFF. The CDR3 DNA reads TGTGCCAGCAGCTTAGAAGCGTCTCCCCGCCTCGGGGAGCTGTTTTTT.

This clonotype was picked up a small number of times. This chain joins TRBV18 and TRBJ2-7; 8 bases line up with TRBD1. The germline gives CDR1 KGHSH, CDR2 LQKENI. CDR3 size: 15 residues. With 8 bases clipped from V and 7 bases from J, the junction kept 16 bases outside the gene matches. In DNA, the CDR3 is TGTGCCAGCGCTTCGGGGACAGGTGACACTGGGGAGCAGTACTTC. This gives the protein CASASGTGDTGEQYF. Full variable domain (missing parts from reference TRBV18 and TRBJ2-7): NAGVMQNPRHLVRRRGQEARLRCSPMKGHSHVYWYRQLPEEGLKFMVYLQKENIIDESGMPKERFSAEFPKEGPSILRIQQVVRGDSAAYFCASASGTGDTGEQYFGPGTRLTVT.

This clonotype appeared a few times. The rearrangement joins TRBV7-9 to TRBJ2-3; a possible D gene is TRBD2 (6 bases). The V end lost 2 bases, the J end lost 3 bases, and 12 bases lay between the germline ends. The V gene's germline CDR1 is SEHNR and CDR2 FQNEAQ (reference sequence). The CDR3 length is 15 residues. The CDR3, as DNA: TGTGCCAGCAGCTTACTTGTGGCGGGGACAGATACGCAGTATTTT. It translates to CASSLLVAGTDTQYF.

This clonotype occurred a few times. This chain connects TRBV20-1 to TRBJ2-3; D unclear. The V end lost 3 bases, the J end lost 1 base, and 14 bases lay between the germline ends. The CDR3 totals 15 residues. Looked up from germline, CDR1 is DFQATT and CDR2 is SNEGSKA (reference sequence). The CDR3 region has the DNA TGCAGTGCTAGTCCCCCCGGTAGAGGCACAGATACGCAGTATTTT. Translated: CSASPPGRGTDTQYF.

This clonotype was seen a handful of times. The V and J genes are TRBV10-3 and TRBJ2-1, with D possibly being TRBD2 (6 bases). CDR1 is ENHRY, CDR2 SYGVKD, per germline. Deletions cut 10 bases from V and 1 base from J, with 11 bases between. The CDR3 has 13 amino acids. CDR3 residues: CASTGLSYNEQFF. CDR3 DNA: TGTGCCAGCACGGGACTTTCCTACAATGAGCAGTTCTTC.

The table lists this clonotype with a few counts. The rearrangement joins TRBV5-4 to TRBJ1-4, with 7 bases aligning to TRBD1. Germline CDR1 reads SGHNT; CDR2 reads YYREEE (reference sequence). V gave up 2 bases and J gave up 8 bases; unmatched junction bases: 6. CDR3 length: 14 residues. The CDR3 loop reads CASSLQGKEEKLFF. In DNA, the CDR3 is TGTGCCAGCAGCTTACAGGGGAAGGAAGAAAAACTGTTTTTT.

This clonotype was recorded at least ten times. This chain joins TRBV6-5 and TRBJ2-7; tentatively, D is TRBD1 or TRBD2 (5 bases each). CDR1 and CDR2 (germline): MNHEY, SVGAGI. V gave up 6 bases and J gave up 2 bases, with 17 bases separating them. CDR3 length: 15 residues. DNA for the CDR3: TGTGCCAGCAGCGACTCCGGGACGCTTGCCTACGAGCAGTACTTC. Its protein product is CASSDSGTLAYEQYF.

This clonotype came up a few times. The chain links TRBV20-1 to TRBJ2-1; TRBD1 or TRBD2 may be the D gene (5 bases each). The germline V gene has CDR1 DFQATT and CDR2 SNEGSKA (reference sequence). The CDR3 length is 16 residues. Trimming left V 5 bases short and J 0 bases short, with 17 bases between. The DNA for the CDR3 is TGCAGTGCTCTCGGCTTTGTAGGGACCTCCTACAATGAGCAGTTCTTC. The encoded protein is CSALGFVGTSYNEQFF.